This TCR beta chain was obtained from a study of T cell clones after liver transplantation. For the study at large: Timepoints were pre-transplant, pre-withdrawal, and after withdrawal was completed or failed.

Using immunoSEQ multiplex PCR, the repertoire was profiled, and TCRdb retains in-frame clones only, with some absent. The sample consists of 25,000 to 40,000 clones, 90% to 95% of them appearing once. Germline-derived CDR1 and CDR2 are SNHLY and FYNNEI. The CDR3 is 16 residues long. V was pared by 3 bases and J by 5 bases, with 19 bases between. The V and J genes are TRBV2 and TRBJ1-1, with TRBD1 as a possible D gene (5 bases). This clonotype was sampled from a human patient who received a liver transplant. Some T cells may possibly be graft donor cells. The sequenced sample was CD8+ T cells from blood, obtained 12 months after liver transplant. DNA for the CDR3: TGTGCCAGCAGTGACCCCGGGGGAGGTTGGGAAACTGAAGCTTTCTTT. This encodes CASSDPGGGWETEAFF. Full variable domain (outside the CDR3, taken from reference TRBV2 and TRBJ1-1): EPEVTQTPSHQVTQMGQEVILRCVPISNHLYFYWYRQILGQKVEFLVSFYNNEISEKSEIFDDQFSVERPDGSNFTLKIRSTKLEDSAMYFCASSDPGGGWETEAFFGQGTRLTVV.